The 9 T cell receptor beta chains below all came from one sample that was sequenced in a study of T cells in Graves' hyperthyroidism and ophthalmopathy. Amplification of TCR beta CDR3 regions was performed using RNA transcripts as template. The HTBI set primed first-round TCR CDR3 RT-PCR. MiXCR, run by TCRdb on the multiplex PCR reads, gives a single entry per CDR3 protein. The sample has just under 750,000 distinct CDR3 sequences, under 45% seen once. Sample: blood. The receptor set was obtained from a woman in her 40s with Graves' hyperthyroidism.

The chain recombines TRBV5-1 with TRBJ1-3; D is undetermined. This CDR3 has 13 residues. The V and J ends lost 3 bases and 4 bases respectively, with 8 bases between them. CDR1 is SGHRS and CDR2 is YFSETQ in the germline V gene. DNA for the CDR3: TGCGCCAGCAGCTCCACCCAAGGAAACACCATATATTTT. This translates into CASSSTQGNTIYF.

This clonotype occurred a few times. This sequence joins TRBV12-3 or TRBV12-4 and TRBJ1-6; 7 nucleotides align to TRBD1. After removal of 4 bases from V and 0 bases from J, the junction contained 6 bases not matched to a gene. This CDR3 region has 17 residues. In DNA form, the CDR3 reads TGTGCCAGCAGTTCAGGGGGGATGAGCTCCTATAATTCACCCCTCCACTTT. This codes for CASSSGGMSSYNSPLHF.

The sample holds a few counts of this clonotype. The rearrangement joins TRBV4-1 to TRBJ1-2; D perhaps matches TRBD1 (6 bases). There are 17 residues in the CDR3. CDR1 is MGHRA and CDR2 is YSYEKL in the germline V gene. V lost 4 bases to trimming and J lost 0 bases, with 18 bases between them. The chain's CDR3 is CASSLEPDRLANYGYTF. As DNA, the CDR3 is TGCGCCAGCAGCCTTGAGCCGGACAGATTAGCTAACTATGGCTACACCTTC.

This clonotype has a count of ten or more. J is TRBJ1-4 and V is TRBV20-1; TRBD1 agrees at 10 bases. Trimming cost V 6 bases and J 7 bases; bases outside gene matches: 5. CDR1 and CDR2 from the germline V gene are DFQATT and SNEGSKA (reference sequence). This CDR3 is 13 amino acids long. The DNA of the CDR3 is TGCAGTGCAAAGGGGACAGGGGCTGAAAAACTGTTTTTT. Protein sequence: CSAKGTGAEKLFF.

About this clonotype: This CDR3 is missing its conserved last phenylalanine or tryptophan, likely due to a read error. The V and J genes are TRBV25-1 and TRBJ1-2; 8 nucleotides align to TRBD1. Germline CDR1 and CDR2: MGHDK and SYGVNS. V was pared by 5 bases and J by 5 bases, with 10 bases of the junction left unmatched. CDR3 size: 15 residues. In DNA form, the CDR3 reads TGTGCCAGCAGTTTACCCCGTGGGACAGGATATGGCTACACCCTC. Translation: CASSLPRGTGYGYTL.

V usage is TRBV5-1 and J usage is TRBJ1-2, with D possibly matching TRBD1 (6 bases). This CDR3 comprises 16 residues. Germline V lookup: CDR1 SGHRS, CDR2 YFSETQ. V gave up 2 bases and J gave up 5 bases, with 19 bases separating them. For the CDR3, the DNA is TGCGCCAGCAGCTTCAACTCACCTGGACAGACTTATGGCTACACCTTC. Protein product: CASSFNSPGQTYGYTF. Complete variable domain (other parts from reference TRBV5-1 and TRBJ1-2): KAGVTQTPRYLIKTRGQQVTLSCSPISGHRSVSWYQQTPGQGLQFLFEYFSETQRNKGNFPGRFSGRQFSNSRSEMNVSTLELGDSALYLCASSFNSPGQTYGYTFGSGTRLTVV.

This clonotype was picked up many times. V gene TRBV19 combines with J gene TRBJ1-1; TRBD1 agrees at 9 bases. After removal of 4 bases from V and 6 bases from J, the junction contained 12 bases not matched to a gene. The CDR3 totals 16 residues. CDR1 is LNHDA, CDR2 SQIVND, per germline (reference sequence). For the CDR3, the DNA is TGTGCCAGTAGTACAGCGTCCGGGACAGGGAGTCCTGAAGCTTTCTTT. This codes for CASSTASGTGSPEAFF.

CDR3 sequence: CASTQGARYGYTF. The CDR3 region has the DNA TGTGCCAGCACCCAGGGGGCGCGGTATGGCTACACCTTC. V and J are TRBV27 and TRBJ1-2; TRBD1 aligns across 8 bases. The germline V gene has CDR1 MNHEY and CDR2 SMNVEV (reference sequence). The V gene end was trimmed by 7 bases and the J gene end by 5 bases; junction bases not matched to a gene: 6. The CDR3 has 13 amino acids.

In the case of this clonotype: This likely comes from a read error, as the CDR3 has no conserved phenylalanine or tryptophan at its end. It is unclear where the CDR3 begins or ends on the DNA, so no DNA is shown, and the CDR3 is as TCRdb lists it. This sequence joins TRBV9 and TRBJ1-6. The CDR3 totals 9 residues, both ends included. The germline V gene has CDR1 SGDLS and CDR2 YYNGEE. CDR3 protein: CASSVAGSP.